A selection of T cell receptor beta chains follows, all from one sample in a study of shared T cell receptors in the human thymus. TCRdb keeps only in-frame clones here, not all; method: immunoSEQ multiplex PCR. The data show approximately 760,000 clones, 80% to 90% seen once. This sample was shared with a second study, whose subject was human thymus T cells.

The source material was thymocytes. The receptors stem from a girl under three years old with a congenital heart defect. CDR3s include the opening cysteine and the closing phenylalanine or tryptophan. The order of the fields is V gene, J gene, clone size, D gene, CDR3 DNA, CDR3 protein. D genes are given only for firm matches. Size tells how often a clone was seen (once, few, many) or the class of an expanded clone, and some rows leave it out.

V gene: TRBV28
J gene: TRBJ1-2
clone size: -
D gene: -
CDR3 DNA: TGTGCCGTGGGGGGGTACCGGGACCACTATGGCTACACCTTC
CDR3 protein: CAVGGYRDHYGYTF

V gene: TRBV19
J gene: TRBJ2-1
clone size: -
D gene: TRBD1
CDR3 DNA: TGTGCCAGTAGACCACAGGGGGAAAGGGCCTACAATGAGCAGTTCTTC
CDR3 protein: CASRPQGERAYNEQFF

V gene: TRBV5-1
J gene: TRBJ1-2
clone size: -
D gene: TRBD1
CDR3 DNA: TGCGCCAGCAGCTTGCGACAGGGGGAAGTTGGTGGCTACACCTTC
CDR3 protein: CASSLRQGEVGGYTF

V gene: TRBV29-1
J gene: TRBJ2-1
clone size: -
D gene: TRBD2
CDR3 DNA: TGCAGCGTTGTAGCGGGGGATTTCGTTGAGCAGTTCTTC
CDR3 protein: CSVVAGDFVEQFF

V gene: TRBV13
J gene: TRBJ2-3
clone size: once
D gene: TRBD2
CDR3 DNA: TGTGCCAGCAGCCAAAACGGGACTAGTGGAGGGGAGAGCACAGATTGGACGCAGTATTTT
CDR3 protein: CASSQNGTSGGESTDWTQYF

V gene: TRBV5-1
J gene: TRBJ1-6
clone size: -
D gene: -
CDR3 DNA: TGCGCCAGCAGCTTGACGGGAAATAATTCACCCCTCCACTTT
CDR3 protein: CASSLTGNNSPLHF

V gene: TRBV5-1
J gene: TRBJ2-3
clone size: -
D gene: -
CDR3 DNA: TGCGCCAGCAGCGAGGGAACAGATACGCAGTATTTT
CDR3 protein: CASSEGTDTQYF

V gene: TRBV7-3
J gene: TRBJ2-4
clone size: -
D gene: TRBD2
CDR3 DNA: TGTGCCAGCAGCTTGGCGGGGGGCAGAGAGAACATTCAGTACTTC
CDR3 protein: CASSLAGGRENIQYF

V gene: TRBV6-1
J gene: TRBJ1-2
clone size: -
D gene: -
CDR3 DNA: TGTGCCAGCAGTGGGGTAGGCGGCGACGTCGATGGCTACACCTTC
CDR3 protein: CASSGVGGDVDGYTF

V gene: TRBV18
J gene: TRBJ2-6
clone size: -
D gene: -
CDR3 DNA: TGTGCCAGCTCACGGACCCGGGGTGGTGGGGCCAACGTCCTGACTTTC
CDR3 protein: CASSRTRGGGANVLTF

V gene: TRBV28
J gene: TRBJ1-6
clone size: -
D gene: TRBD1
CDR3 DNA: TGTGCCAGCAGTTGGGACAGGGTATTCGATAATTCACCCCTCCACTTT
CDR3 protein: CASSWDRVFDNSPLHF

V gene: TRBV28
J gene: TRBJ2-7
clone size: once
D gene: -
CDR3 DNA: TGTGCCAGCAGTTCGCCTAACGGGGGGCAGGGATACTACGAGCAGTACTTC
CDR3 protein: CASSSPNGGQGYYEQYF

V gene: TRBV5-1
J gene: TRBJ2-7
clone size: -
D gene: TRBD1
CDR3 DNA: TGCGCCAGCAGCTTGGCCGGGACAGTATACGAGCAGTACTTC
CDR3 protein: CASSLAGTVYEQYF

V gene: TRBV4-1
J gene: TRBJ2-7
clone size: -
D gene: -
CDR3 DNA: TGCGCCAGCAGCCAAGGGGGCGCTCTCCTCTCCTACGAGCAGTACTTC
CDR3 protein: CASSQGGALLSYEQYF

V gene: TRBV5-6
J gene: TRBJ2-6
clone size: few
D gene: -
CDR3 DNA: TGTGCCAGCAGCTTGACCCCGATGCGGGGCGCTGGGGCCAACGTCCTGACTTTC
CDR3 protein: CASSLTPMRGAGANVLTF

V gene: TRBV14
J gene: TRBJ1-1
clone size: -
D gene: TRBD1
CDR3 DNA: TGTGCCAGCAGCCAACTCCGGGACAGGAGGAACACTGAAGCTTTCTTT
CDR3 protein: CASSQLRDRRNTEAFF

V gene: TRBV5-1
J gene: TRBJ1-6
clone size: once
D gene: TRBD1
CDR3 DNA: TGCGCCAGCAGCCCCAGATCGACAGGGGAAGGTTCACCCCTCCACTTT
CDR3 protein: CASSPRSTGEGSPLHF

V gene: TRBV10-1
J gene: TRBJ1-4
clone size: -
D gene: TRBD1
CDR3 DNA: TGCGCCAGCAGCCAGAAACGAGGGGGCAAGCTTTTTTTT
CDR3 protein: CASSQKRGGKLFF

V gene: TRBV10-3
J gene: TRBJ1-3
clone size: -
D gene: TRBD1
CDR3 DNA: TGTGCCATCACACAGGGGGATGGGTCGGGAAACACCATATATTTT
CDR3 protein: CAITQGDGSGNTIYF

V gene: TRBV19
J gene: TRBJ1-6
clone size: few
D gene: -
CDR3 DNA: TGTGCCAGTAGTATCAGGGGATCGGATAATTCACCCCTCCACTTT
CDR3 protein: CASSIRGSDNSPLHF

V gene: TRBV7-6
J gene: TRBJ1-5
clone size: -
D gene: -
CDR3 DNA: TGTGCCAGCAGCTTAGCAGGGCGCAGGGGTGGCAATCAGCCCCAGCATTTT
CDR3 protein: CASSLAGRRGGNQPQHF